The entry that follows covers one T cell receptor (beta chain) sequence. Its antigen remains unknown. This entry is derived from a study of cytomegalovirus exposure and HLA in healthy donors. Findings of the study overall: Rarity characterized most TCR sequences, yet some public TCRs appeared in many donors. Three of the chains that were CMV-associated were confirmed in vitro to be specific for CMV antigens.

The primer mix had 60 Vbeta and 13 Jbeta primers. TCRdb keeps only in-frame clones here, not all; method: immunoSEQ multiplex PCR. The table lists 120,000 or so clones, around 85% of them singletons. Germline V gives CDR1 SGHNT, CDR2 YENEEA. The CDR3 loop spans 16 amino acids. The junction had 7 bases not matched to a gene; V was cut back by 1 base and J by 4 bases. This TCR came from a man aged 25 to 40 in good health and CMV-seronegative. The sample was PBMCs. This chain uses TRBV11-3 with TRBJ2-3, with TRBD2 matching 8 bases. CDR3 DNA sequence: TGTGCCAGCAGCTTAGGGACGGGGGGGCCCGCAGATACGCAGTATTTT. Its translation is CASSLGTGGPADTQYF.